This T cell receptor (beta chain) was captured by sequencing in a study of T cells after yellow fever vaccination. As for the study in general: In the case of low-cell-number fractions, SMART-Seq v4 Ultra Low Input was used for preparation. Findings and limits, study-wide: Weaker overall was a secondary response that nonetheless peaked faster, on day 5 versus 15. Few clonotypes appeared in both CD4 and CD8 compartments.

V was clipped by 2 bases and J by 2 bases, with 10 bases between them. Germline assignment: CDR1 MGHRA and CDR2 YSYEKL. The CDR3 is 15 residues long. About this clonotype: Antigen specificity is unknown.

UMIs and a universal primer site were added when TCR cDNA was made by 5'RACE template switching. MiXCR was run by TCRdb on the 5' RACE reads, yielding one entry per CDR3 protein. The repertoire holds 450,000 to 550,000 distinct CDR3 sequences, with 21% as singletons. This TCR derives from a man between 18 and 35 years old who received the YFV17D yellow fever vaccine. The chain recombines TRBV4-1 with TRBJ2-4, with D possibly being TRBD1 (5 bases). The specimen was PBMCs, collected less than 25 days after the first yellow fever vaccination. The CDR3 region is CASSQQADTKNIQYF. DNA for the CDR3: TGCGCCAGCAGCCAACAGGCGGACACCAAAAACATTCAGTACTTC.